The 13 T cell receptor beta chains presented below share a single source sample, sequenced in a study of patients and donors after allogeneic stem cell transplantation (TCRdb year 2020). The library relied on RT-PCR. The reads were generated on a NextSeq 550. TCRdb reprocessing: public reads trimmed at Q25 with fastp, clones called with MiXCR, in-frame beta chains kept. CDR3 protein sequences are deduplicated, and each keeps its most common genes and DNA. This sample comprises about a million distinct CDR3 sequences, more than 15% of them detected only once. 6% of the sample is taken by the ten largest. Sequencing was performed on blood, either unsorted or a sorted T cell fraction (not recorded which). Source of these receptors: a human donor who was either an allogeneic HSCT recipient or a stem cell or donor lymphocyte infusion donor (not recorded which). It is not recorded whose cells these are; they may come from a transplant donor.

V and J are TRBV19 and TRBJ1-1; the D gene is possibly TRBD1 (6 bases). V was shortened by 5 bases and J by 4 bases, with 20 bases between the two germline ends. The CDR3 runs 16 residues. Germline CDR1 is LNHDA and CDR2 is SQIVND (reference sequence). The CDR3 sequence: CASSWVVGAGSTEAFF. The CDR3 DNA follows: TGTGCCAGTAGTTGGGTCGTGGGGGCGGGAAGCACTGAAGCTTTCTTT.

This clonotype has a handful of counts. The chain carries TRBV12-3 or TRBV12-4 and TRBJ1-6; no firm D call. CDR3 length equals 18 residues. V dropped 1 base and J dropped 0 bases, with 13 bases sitting between them. The CDR3 DNA follows: TGTGCCAGCAGTTTAGAGGGCAGCCTTACCTCCTATAATTCACCCCTCCACTTT. It encodes CASSLEGSLTSYNSPLHF.

The V gene is TRBV20-1, the J gene TRBJ1-5; D is perhaps TRBD1 (5 bases). This CDR3 has 13 residues. Germline assignment: CDR1 DFQATT and CDR2 SNEGSKA (reference sequence). V dropped 0 bases and J dropped 7 bases, with 10 bases sitting between them. In nucleotides, the CDR3 is TGCAGTGCTAGAGATGAGGGGATGCAGCCCCAGCATTTT. It encodes CSARDEGMQPQHF.

This clonotype was detected many times. J is TRBJ2-5 and V is TRBV25-1; tentative D call: TRBD2 (5 bases). This CDR3 has 15 amino acids. Germline CDR1 and CDR2: MGHDK and SYGVNS. V shed 6 bases and J shed 0 bases, with 14 bases lying between them. The CDR3 loop reads CASSPTTGYQETQYF. CDR3 nucleotides: TGTGCCAGCAGCCCCACTACGGGGTACCAAGAGACCCAGTACTTC.

This chain uses TRBV6-1 with TRBJ2-2, with D possibly matching TRBD2 (5 bases). V was pared by 2 bases and J by 6 bases, with 10 bases between. This CDR3 contains 14 residues. The germline V gene encodes CDR1 MNHNS and CDR2 SASEGT. The CDR3 here is CASSERRTSGELFF. The DNA of the CDR3 is TGTGCCAGCAGTGAACGGAGGACTTCCGGGGAGCTGTTTTTT.

The rearrangement uses TRBV5-1 and TRBJ2-3; D ambiguous. The V end was cut by 0 bases, the J end by 2 bases, with 7 bases between. Germline assignment: CDR1 SGHRS and CDR2 YFSETQ. The CDR3 has 14 residues. The CDR3 region has the DNA TGCGCCAGCAGCTTGGACTCGACCACAGATACGCAGTATTTT. Protein: CASSLDSTTDTQYF.

The chain employs TRBV10-3 and TRBJ1-1; unclear D gene. The germline V gene encodes CDR1 ENHRY and CDR2 SYGVKD. The ends were cut back, 7 bases at V and 0 bases at J, with 21 bases in the middle. CDR3 length: 17 residues. DNA of the CDR3: TGTGCCATCAAGCCGTCGACGGCAGACACCATGAACACTGAAGCTTTCTTT. Translating gives CAIKPSTADTMNTEAFF.

The V gene is TRBV6-8, the J gene TRBJ1-3; D is ambiguous. Germline CDR1 and CDR2: MNHGY and SAAAGT. The CDR3 length is 15 residues. Trimming took 5 bases from V and 0 from J, leaving 11 bases between them. CDR3 bases: TGTGCCAGCAGTCGAAATACCTTCTCTGGAAACACCATATATTTT. Its translation: CASSRNTFSGNTIYF.

This clonotype was counted a few times. The chain links TRBV18 to TRBJ2-1, with TRBD2 matching 10 bases. The V gene's germline CDR1 is KGHSH and CDR2 LQKENI. The V and J ends lost 7 bases and 5 bases, in that order; junction bases with no gene match: 5. The CDR3 consists of 14 residues. In DNA, the CDR3 is TGTGCCAGCTTTAGTCTAGCGGGAGACAATGAGCAGTTCTTC. It is translated as CASFSLAGDNEQFF.

This clonotype was seen more than once but under ten times. This chain uses TRBV21-1 with TRBJ2-7; TRBD1 is the table's D call, not checked against the DNA. TRBV21-1 is marked as a pseudogene. There are 15 residues in the CDR3. The CDR3 protein is CASSTPGQAYYEQYF. The CDR3 DNA is TGTGCCAGCAGCACCCCGGGACAGGCCTACTACGAGCAGTACTTC.

This clonotype was observed a handful of times. The rearrangement links TRBV20-1 to TRBJ2-2, with 9 positions matching TRBD1. After removal of 6 bases from V and 6 bases from J, the junction contained 11 bases not matched to a gene. CDR3 length equals 15 residues. CDR1 is DFQATT and CDR2 is SNEGSKA in the germline V gene (reference sequence). Here the CDR3 DNA reads TGCAGTGCCAGGGAAGGACAGGGGAGGGCCGGGGAGCTGTTTTTT. Residues: CSAREGQGRAGELFF.

The sample holds a few counts of this clonotype. V usage is TRBV6-2 or TRBV6-3 and J usage is TRBJ2-1; D is uncertain. The CDR3 is 12 amino acids. Between the trimmed V and J ends, which lost 4 bases and 5 bases, there was a span of 6 bases. CDR1 is MNHEY and CDR2 is SVGEGT in the germline V gene. The DNA of the CDR3 is TGTGCCAGCAGTTTGAACGACAATGAGCAGTTCTTC. Residues: CASSLNDNEQFF.

This clonotype was seen a handful of times. This rearrangement joins TRBV11-2 to TRBJ1-1, with TRBD1 matching over 9 bases. The germline V gene encodes CDR1 SGHAT and CDR2 FQNNGV. The V segment lost 5 bases and the J segment 2 bases; nucleotides outside the gene matches: 15. This CDR3 comprises 18 residues. The CDR3 sequence: CASSLRGMGQGGNTEAFF. CDR3 DNA sequence: TGTGCCAGCAGCCTAAGGGGGATGGGACAGGGCGGAAACACTGAAGCTTTCTTT.